The 30 T cell receptor beta chains presented below share a single source sample, sequenced in a study of blood T cell repertoires in COVID-19. Some clones are missing from TCRdb's copy, which holds only in-frame ones; the method was immunoSEQ multiplex PCR. The top ten hold about 1.5% of the sample, which has over 25,000 clones, around 89% seen once. Sequencing was done on a sample of peripheral blood. All receptors come from a woman in her sixties with active COVID-19.

The V call is TRBV12-3 or TRBV12-4, the J call TRBJ2-2, with 12 bases aligning to TRBD2. The CDR3 has 13 amino acids. Unmatched junction bases numbered 3, after V lost 11 bases and J lost 5 bases. The CDR3 sequence is CAWGTSGTGELFF. The CDR3, as DNA: TGTGCCTGGGGGACTAGCGGGACCGGGGAGCTGTTTTTT.

The chain recombines TRBV2 with TRBJ1-5, with D uncertain. CDR3 length: 15 amino acids. The V and J ends lost 11 bases and 4 bases respectively, with 21 bases between them. Looked up from germline, CDR1 is SNHLY and CDR2 is FYNNEI. DNA of the CDR3: TGTGCCTCCGCCGAGGGCTTATTACAAAATCAGCCCCAGCATTTT. It is translated as CASAEGLLQNQPQHF.

The chain combines TRBV30 with TRBJ2-5; D gene ambiguous. V was cut by 2 bases and J by 7 bases, with 11 bases left in between. CDR1 GTSNPN and CDR2 SVGIG come from the germline V gene (reference sequence). The CDR3 contains 12 residues. The CDR3 reads CAWSTRYGTQYF. The CDR3 DNA reads TGTGCCTGGAGTACCCGATACGGGACCCAGTACTTC.

This chain joins TRBV11-2 and TRBJ1-1, with D unclear. The ends were cut back, 8 bases at V and 1 base at J, with 11 bases in the middle. This CDR3 spans 13 amino acids. The V gene's germline CDR1 is SGHAT and CDR2 FQNNGV. The CDR3 DNA reads TGTGCCAGCGGGCTTAAGGCGAACACTGAAGCTTTCTTT. It encodes CASGLKANTEAFF. The whole variable domain, filled in from reference TRBV11-2 and TRBJ1-1, reads EAGVAQSPRYKIIEKRQSVAFWCNPISGHATLYWYQQILGQGPKLLIQFQNNGVVDDSQLPKDRFSAERLKGVDSTLKIQPAKLEDSAVYLCASGLKANTEAFFGQGTRLTVV.

The CDR3 DNA is TGTGCCAGCAGTTACTCAGTGAGCTCCTACAATGAGCAGTTCTTC. It yields the protein CASSYSVSSYNEQFF. The chain uses TRBV6-5 and TRBJ2-1; no clear D. The CDR3 loop spans 15 amino acids. V was shortened by 0 bases and J by 0 bases, with 6 bases between the two germline ends. Germline V gene sequence: CDR1 MNHEY, CDR2 SVGAGI.

The CDR3 reads CASSYSDPTVQPQHF. The CDR3 region has the DNA TGTGCCAGCAGTTACTCCGACCCGACAGTTCAGCCCCAGCATTTT. The chain is built from TRBV6-5 and TRBJ1-5, with D maybe TRBD1 (5 bases). Germline V gene data show CDR1 as MNHEY and CDR2 as SVGAGI. The CDR3 is 15 residues long. Deletions cut 0 bases from V and 6 bases from J, with 12 bases between.

The V gene is TRBV27, the J gene TRBJ2-1, with 7 bases fitting TRBD2. The V and J ends lost 2 bases and 0 bases, in that order; junction bases with no gene match: 4. Germline CDR1 reads MNHEY; CDR2 reads SMNVEV (reference sequence). The CDR3 sequence is 16 residues long. This CDR3 is CASSLGDYSSYNEQFF. For the CDR3, the DNA is TGTGCCAGCAGTTTAGGGGACTACAGCTCCTACAATGAGCAGTTCTTC.

The chain has TRBV30 and TRBJ2-7, with 9 bases matching TRBD1. The CDR3 is 14 residues long. J gave up 2 bases and V 2 bases, and 4 bases lay outside the gene matches. Per germline, CDR1 GTSNPN and CDR2 SVGIG (reference sequence). The CDR3 protein is CAWSLRQGAYEQYF. The CDR3 DNA reads as TGTGCCTGGAGTCTGCGACAGGGGGCCTACGAGCAGTACTTC.

This sequence joins TRBV5-6 and TRBJ1-6; D not certain. The germline CDR1 and CDR2 sequences are SGHDT and YYEEEE. CDR3 length equals 14 residues. Between the trimmed V and J ends, which lost 1 base and 10 bases, there was a span of 12 bases. The CDR3 bases are TGTGCCAGCAGCTTGAGTCCAGTTCGCTCACCCCTCCACTTT. Protein: CASSLSPVRSPLHF.

This chain joins TRBV11-2 and TRBJ1-6; D perhaps matches TRBD1 (5 bases). Trimming shortened V by 6 bases and J by 3 bases, and 9 bases separated the two germline ends. The CDR3 has 14 amino acids. Germline assignment: CDR1 SGHAT and CDR2 FQNNGV. The CDR3, as DNA: TGTGCCAGCAGACGTCAGGGCTATAATTCACCCCTCCACTTT. Its translation: CASRRQGYNSPLHF. The whole variable domain, filled in from reference TRBV11-2 and TRBJ1-6, reads EAGVAQSPRYKIIEKRQSVAFWCNPISGHATLYWYQQILGQGPKLLIQFQNNGVVDDSQLPKDRFSAERLKGVDSTLKIQPAKLEDSAVYLCASRRQGYNSPLHFGNGTRLTVT.

This chain uses TRBV19 with TRBJ2-1; 11 bases align to TRBD2. Germline assignment: CDR1 LNHDA and CDR2 SQIVND (reference sequence). With 3 bases clipped from V and 4 bases from J, the junction kept 2 bases outside the gene matches. The CDR3 spans 15 residues. The CDR3: CASSMASGRYNEQFF. The DNA of the CDR3 is TGTGCCAGTAGTATGGCTAGCGGGAGGTACAATGAGCAGTTCTTC.

This chain links TRBV24-1 with TRBJ2-7; 10 nucleotides line up with TRBD2. Germline lookup yields CDR1 KGHDR and CDR2 SFDVKD. Trimming took 3 bases from V and 8 from J; bases not matched to a gene: 9. The CDR3 has 15 amino acids. This CDR3 reads CATSDPLAGAGKQYF. In nucleotides, the CDR3 is TGTGCCACCAGTGATCCTCTAGCGGGAGCGGGAAAGCAGTACTTC.

The V gene is TRBV5-1, the J gene TRBJ1-1, with 9 bases lining up with TRBD1. The CDR3 sequence is 13 residues long. Trimming at V came to 5 bases and at J to 7 bases, leaving 6 bases not matched to a gene. The germline CDR1 and CDR2 sequences are SGHRS and YFSETQ. DNA of the CDR3: TGCGCCAGCAGGGGACAGGGTCTTGGTGAAGCTTTCTTT. Protein sequence: CASRGQGLGEAFF.

The V gene is TRBV7-2, the J gene TRBJ2-2; TRBD1 agrees at 9 bases. Germline CDR1 SGHTA, CDR2 FQGNSA. V was pared by 3 bases and J by 6 bases, with 2 bases of the junction left unmatched. The CDR3 length is 14 residues. The DNA of the CDR3 is TGTGCCAGCAGCTTCAGACAGGGGGCCGGGGAGCTGTTTTTT. The encoded protein is CASSFRQGAGELFF.

This chain joins TRBV28 and TRBJ2-3; D possibly corresponds to TRBD2 (6 bases). The ends were cut back, 6 bases at V and 0 bases at J, with 13 bases in the middle. CDR1 MDHEN and CDR2 SYDVKM come from the germline V gene. The CDR3 has 15 amino acids. CDR3 in amino acids: CASSPAGISTDTQYF. As DNA, the CDR3 is TGTGCCAGCAGCCCAGCGGGTATTAGCACAGATACGCAGTATTTT.

The CDR3 bases are TGTGCCTCATCAAGCGGTTTTGAGAATTCACCCCTCCACTTT. Translating gives CASSSGFENSPLHF. The chain recombines TRBV10-3 with TRBJ1-6, with D hard to call. Per the germline V gene, CDR1 is ENHRY and CDR2 is SYGVKD. The CDR3 is made up of 14 amino acids. V shed 11 bases and J shed 7 bases, with 18 bases lying between them.

This chain joins TRBV4-1 and TRBJ2-3, with D hard to call. V lost 0 bases, J lost 0 bases, and 10 bases lay in between. This CDR3 region has 16 residues. Germline CDR1 reads MGHRA; CDR2 reads YSYEKL. This chain's CDR3 is CASSQEVSTSTDTQYF. CDR3 nucleotide sequence: TGCGCCAGCAGCCAAGAGGTTAGCACCAGCACAGATACGCAGTATTTT.

This sequence joins TRBV27 and TRBJ2-7; 10 bases fit TRBD2. CDR3 length equals 14 residues. Germline trimming cut 5 bases from V and 3 bases from J; bases unmatched to any gene: 4. Per germline, CDR1 MNHEY and CDR2 SMNVEV (reference sequence). CDR3 coding DNA: TGTGCCAGCAGTCCGAGGACTAGCGGCTACGAGCAGTACTTC. It translates to CASSPRTSGYEQYF.

The chain recombines TRBV12-3 or TRBV12-4 with TRBJ2-7; D is possibly TRBD1 (5 bases). The CDR3 extends over 13 amino acids. With 6 bases removed from V and 6 bases from J, the gap between germline ends came to 15 bases. CDR3 amino acids: CASRVDGGAEQYF. DNA for the CDR3: TGTGCCAGCAGAGTAGATGGTGGGGCCGAGCAGTACTTC.

The chain couples TRBV5-1 to TRBJ2-3; 12 bases agree with TRBD2. The CDR3 extends over 16 amino acids. The germline gives CDR1 SGHRS, CDR2 YFSETQ. J was trimmed by 4 bases and V by 0 bases; bases with no gene match: 3. CDR3 amino acids: CASSLGLAGGSDTQYF. The CDR3 nucleotides are TGCGCCAGCAGCTTGGGCCTAGCGGGAGGGTCAGATACGCAGTATTTT.

The chain has TRBV28 and TRBJ2-7; TRBD1 matches at 8 bases. V was pared by 8 bases and J by 3 bases, with 12 bases of the junction left unmatched. Germline CDR1 is MDHEN and CDR2 is SYDVKM. The CDR3 length is 15 residues. In nucleotides, the CDR3 is TGTGCCAGCCTCCCCCTGACAGGGGTAAGCTACGAGCAGTACTTC. The encoded protein is CASLPLTGVSYEQYF.

The chain joins TRBV2 to TRBJ2-5; 12 bases fit TRBD2. The CDR3 totals 15 residues. V shed 6 bases, J shed 4 bases, and the junction held 6 bases outside the gene matches. Germline CDR1 SNHLY, CDR2 FYNNEI. CDR3 coding DNA: TGTGCCAGCAGCACACTAGCGGGAGGTGTAGAGACCCAGTACTTC. Encoded protein: CASSTLAGGVETQYF.

The chain combines TRBV10-3 with TRBJ2-2, with D maybe TRBD2 (5 bases). The CDR3 contains 16 residues. Germline CDR1 and CDR2: ENHRY and SYGVKD. Trimming pared 5 bases from V and 0 bases from J, leaving 13 bases between. CDR3 residues: CAISNPSTANTGELFF. DNA for the CDR3: TGTGCCATCAGTAATCCTAGCACTGCGAACACCGGGGAGCTGTTTTTT.

The rearrangement joins TRBV29-1 to TRBJ2-3; D possibly corresponds to TRBD2 (6 bases). CDR3 length equals 15 residues. Trimming took off 5 bases at V and 0 bases at J, with 15 bases between the two ends. Germline V CDR1 and CDR2: SQVTM, ANQGSEA. The DNA for the CDR3 is TGCAGCGTTCAAAGGGGTAGCGGTAGCACAGATACGCAGTATTTT. Encoded protein: CSVQRGSGSTDTQYF.

This chain joins TRBV9 and TRBJ1-3, with D tentatively TRBD1 (6 bases). The V end lost 4 bases, the J end lost 1 base, and 12 bases lay between the germline ends. Per the germline V gene, CDR1 is SGDLS and CDR2 is YYNGEE. This CDR3 comprises 15 residues. CDR3 nucleotides: TGTGCCAGCAGCCCAGGGGACGGGTCTGGAAACACCATATATTTT. Translated, it gives CASSPGDGSGNTIYF.

The J gene is TRBJ1-3, the V gene TRBV2; a possible D gene is TRBD1 (5 bases). This CDR3 has 13 amino acids. Germline V lookup: CDR1 SNHLY, CDR2 FYNNEI. V was shortened by 6 bases and J by 2 bases, with 8 bases between the two germline ends. DNA of the CDR3: TGTGCCAGCAGCGGGGGTCCTGGAAACACCATATATTTT. Its translation is CASSGGPGNTIYF.

The count of this clone is one. J is TRBJ2-7 and V is TRBV29-1; 7 bases align to TRBD1. The CDR3 extends over 13 amino acids. V lost 7 bases to trimming and J lost 2 bases; unmatched junction nucleotides: 8. CDR1 and CDR2 from the germline V gene are SQVTM and ANQGSEA. The CDR3 DNA reads TGCAGCGCGCTGGGACAGAAAACCTACGAGCAGTACTTC. Encoded protein: CSALGQKTYEQYF.

V is TRBV12-2 and J is TRBJ1-6. TRBV12-2 is a listed pseudogene. The CDR3 contains 17 residues. In nucleotides, the CDR3 is TGTGCAAGTCGCTGGCGGATGAGGTCCCTCCCGGATTCACCCCTCCACTTT. Translating it yields CASRWRMRSLPDSPLHF.

This clone came up once. The chain combines TRBV6-5 with TRBJ2-1; perhaps TRBD2 as D (7 bases). The germline gives CDR1 MNHEY, CDR2 SVGAGI. The CDR3 is made up of 14 amino acids. The V end lost 6 bases, the J end lost 4 bases, and 13 bases lay between the germline ends. CDR3 sequence: CASSRGASYNEQFF. As DNA, the CDR3 is TGTGCCAGCAGCCGGGGGGCATCGTACAATGAGCAGTTCTTC.

V usage is TRBV5-1 and J usage is TRBJ2-2; 10 nucleotides match TRBD1. The J segment lost 6 bases and the V segment lost 6 bases, leaving 5 bases of the junction unmatched. The germline V gene encodes CDR1 SGHRS and CDR2 YFSETQ. The CDR3 contains 14 residues. The CDR3 loop reads CASNRDRGSGELFF. Here the CDR3 DNA reads TGCGCCAGCAACCGGGACAGGGGATCCGGGGAGCTGTTTTTT.